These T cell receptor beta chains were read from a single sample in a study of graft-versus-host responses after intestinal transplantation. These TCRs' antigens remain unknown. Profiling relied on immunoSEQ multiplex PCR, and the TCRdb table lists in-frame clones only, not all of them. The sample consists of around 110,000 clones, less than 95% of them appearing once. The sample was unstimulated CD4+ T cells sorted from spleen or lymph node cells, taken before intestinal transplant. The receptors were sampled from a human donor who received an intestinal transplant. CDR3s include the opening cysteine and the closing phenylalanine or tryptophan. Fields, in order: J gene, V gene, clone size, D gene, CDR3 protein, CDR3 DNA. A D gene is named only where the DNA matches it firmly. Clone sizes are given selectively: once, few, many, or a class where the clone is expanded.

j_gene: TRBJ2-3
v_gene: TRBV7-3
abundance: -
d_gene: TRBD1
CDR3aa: CASSTTGTRGTDTQYF
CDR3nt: TGTGCCAGCAGCACGACAGGGACGAGAGGGACAGATACGCAGTATTTT

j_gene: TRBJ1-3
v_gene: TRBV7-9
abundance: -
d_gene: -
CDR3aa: CASSSLKGQGGNTIYF
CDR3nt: TGTGCCAGCAGCTCGCTAAAGGGGCAGGGAGGAAACACCATATATTTT

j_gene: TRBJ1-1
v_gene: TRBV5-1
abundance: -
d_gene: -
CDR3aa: CASSLTQDGMNTEAFF
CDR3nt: TGCGCCAGCAGCTTGACCCAGGACGGGATGAACACTGAAGCTTTCTTT

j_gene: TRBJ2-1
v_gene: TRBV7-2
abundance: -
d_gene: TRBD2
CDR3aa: CASSSAAGGFSYNEQFF
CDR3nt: TGTGCCAGCAGCTCCGCAGCGGGGGGGTTCTCCTACAATGAGCAGTTCTTC

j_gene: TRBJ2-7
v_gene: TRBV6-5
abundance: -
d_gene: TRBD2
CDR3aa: CASSGTGGGYEQYF
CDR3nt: TGTGCCAGCAGTGGCACGGGAGGGGGCTACGAGCAGTACTTC

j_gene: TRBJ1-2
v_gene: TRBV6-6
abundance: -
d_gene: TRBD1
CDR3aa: CASTSGTGGNGYTF
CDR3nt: TGTGCCAGCACCTCGGGGACAGGGGGCAATGGCTACACCTTC

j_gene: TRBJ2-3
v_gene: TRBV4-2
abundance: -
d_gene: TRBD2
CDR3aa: CASSLGLATDTQYF
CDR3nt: TGTGCCAGCAGCCTCGGACTAGCGACAGATACGCAGTATTTT

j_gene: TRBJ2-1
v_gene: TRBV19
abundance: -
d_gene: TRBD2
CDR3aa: CASSIDRLAGVNEQFF
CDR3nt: TGTGCCAGTAGTATAGATCGACTAGCGGGAGTCAATGAGCAGTTCTTC

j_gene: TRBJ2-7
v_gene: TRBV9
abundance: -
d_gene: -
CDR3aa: CASSVDWSSYEQYF
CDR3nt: TGTGCCAGCAGCGTAGACTGGAGCTCCTACGAGCAGTACTTC

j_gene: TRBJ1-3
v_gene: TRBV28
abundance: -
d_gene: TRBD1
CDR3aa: CASQVDRGKGGNTIYF
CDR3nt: TGTGCCAGCCAGGTCGACAGGGGGAAAGGTGGAAACACCATATATTTT

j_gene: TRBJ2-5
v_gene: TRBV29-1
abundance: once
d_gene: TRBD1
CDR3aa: CSVSGTGGTLGETQYF
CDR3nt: TGCAGCGTTTCCGGGACAGGGGGGACCCTGGGGGAGACCCAGTACTTC

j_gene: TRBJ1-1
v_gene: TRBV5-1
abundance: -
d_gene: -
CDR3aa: CASSFATGSPMNTEAFF
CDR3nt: TGCGCCAGCAGCTTTGCTACAGGGTCCCCAATGAACACTGAAGCTTTCTTT

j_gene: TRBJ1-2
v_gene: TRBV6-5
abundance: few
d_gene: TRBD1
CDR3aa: CASKTSGTGIGGYTF
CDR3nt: TGTGCCAGCAAAACATCCGGGACAGGGATCGGTGGCTACACCTTC

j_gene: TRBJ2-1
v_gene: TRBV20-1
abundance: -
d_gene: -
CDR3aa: CSARDPREQFF
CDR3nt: TGCAGTGCTAGAGATCCCCGTGAGCAGTTCTTC

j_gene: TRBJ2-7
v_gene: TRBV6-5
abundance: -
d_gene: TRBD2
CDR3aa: CASSYSASGPYEQYF
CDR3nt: TGTGCCAGCAGTTACTCGGCTAGCGGACCCTACGAGCAGTACTTC

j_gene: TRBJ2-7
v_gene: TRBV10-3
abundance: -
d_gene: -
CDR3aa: CATSTNRAQGSYEQYF
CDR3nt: TGTGCCACCTCCACTAACAGGGCTCAAGGATCCTACGAGCAGTACTTC

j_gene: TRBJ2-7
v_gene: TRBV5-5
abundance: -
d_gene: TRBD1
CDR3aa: CASSWTGSYEQYF
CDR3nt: TGTGCCAGCAGCTGGACAGGATCCTACGAGCAGTACTTC

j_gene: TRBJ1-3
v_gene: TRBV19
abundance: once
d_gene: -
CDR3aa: CASSTFGGRTGNTIYF
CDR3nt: TGTGCCAGTAGTACCTTCGGGGGGCGAACTGGAAACACCATATATTTT

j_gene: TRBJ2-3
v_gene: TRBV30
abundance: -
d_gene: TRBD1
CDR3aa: CAWSATGGNTQYF
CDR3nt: TGTGCCTGGAGTGCCACAGGGGGCAACACGCAGTATTTT

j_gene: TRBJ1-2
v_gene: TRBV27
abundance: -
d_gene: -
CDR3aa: CATTARGALPNYGYTF
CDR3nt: TGTGCCACCACAGCACGGGGGGCCCTTCCTAACTATGGCTACACCTTC

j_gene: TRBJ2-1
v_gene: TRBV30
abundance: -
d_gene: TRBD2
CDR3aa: CAWRIAGGPYNEQFF
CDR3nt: TGTGCCTGGAGGATAGCGGGGGGCCCCTACAATGAGCAGTTCTTC

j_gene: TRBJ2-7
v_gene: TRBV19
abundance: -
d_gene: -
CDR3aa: CASSITSSYEQYF
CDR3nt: TGTGCCAGTAGCATTACTAGCTCCTACGAGCAGTACTTC

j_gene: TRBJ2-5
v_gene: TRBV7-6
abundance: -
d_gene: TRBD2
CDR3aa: CASSFGGAGETQYF
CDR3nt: TGTGCCAGCAGCTTCGGGGGGGCCGGGGAGACCCAGTACTTC

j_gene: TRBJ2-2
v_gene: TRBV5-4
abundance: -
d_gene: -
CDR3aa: CASSFRRGLRTGELFF
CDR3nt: TGTGCCAGCAGCTTTCGAAGAGGGTTAAGGACCGGGGAGCTGTTTTTT

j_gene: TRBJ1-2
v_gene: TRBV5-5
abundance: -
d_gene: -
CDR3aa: CASSLGRNYGYTF
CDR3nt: TGTGCCAGCAGCTTGGGCAGAAACTATGGCTACACCTTC

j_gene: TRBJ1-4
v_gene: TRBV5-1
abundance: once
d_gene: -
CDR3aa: CASRIEWNEKLFF
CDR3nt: TGCGCCAGCAGAATAGAATGGAATGAAAAACTGTTTTTT

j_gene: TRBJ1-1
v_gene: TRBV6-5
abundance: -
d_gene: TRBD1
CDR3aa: CASKRRQGEEAFF
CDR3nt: TGTGCCAGCAAGAGGAGGCAGGGGGAAGAAGCTTTCTTT

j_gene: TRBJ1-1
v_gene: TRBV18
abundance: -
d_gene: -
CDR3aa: CASSPGGNTEAFF
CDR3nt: TGTGCCAGCTCACCCGGCGGGAACACTGAAGCTTTCTTT

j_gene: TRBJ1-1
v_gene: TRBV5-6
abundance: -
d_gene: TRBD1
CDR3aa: CASSLAGTGGLEAFF
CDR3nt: TGTGCCAGCAGCTTGGCCGGGACAGGGGGCCTTGAAGCTTTCTTT

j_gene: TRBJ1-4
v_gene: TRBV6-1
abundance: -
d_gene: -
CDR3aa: CASSVQGSYEKLFF
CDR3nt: TGTGCCAGCAGTGTACAGGGTTCTTATGAAAAACTGTTTTTT

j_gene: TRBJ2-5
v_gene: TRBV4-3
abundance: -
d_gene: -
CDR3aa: CASSQVIEGGETQYF
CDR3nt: TGCGCCAGCAGCCAAGTGATCGAGGGGGGGGAGACCCAGTACTTC

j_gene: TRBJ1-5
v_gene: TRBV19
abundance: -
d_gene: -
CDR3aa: CASSIDESQPQHF
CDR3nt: TGTGCCAGTAGTATTGATGAGAGTCAGCCCCAGCATTTT

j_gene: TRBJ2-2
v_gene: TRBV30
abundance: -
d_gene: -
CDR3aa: CAWRIQNTGELFF
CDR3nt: TGTGCCTGGAGGATACAGAACACCGGGGAGCTGTTTTTT

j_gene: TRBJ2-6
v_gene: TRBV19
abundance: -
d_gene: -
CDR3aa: CASSDSSGANVLTF
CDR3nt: TGTGCCAGTAGTGACAGCTCTGGGGCCAACGTCCTGACTTTC

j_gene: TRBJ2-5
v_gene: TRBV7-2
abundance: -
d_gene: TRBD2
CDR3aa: CASSLVPRGGEETQYF
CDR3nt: TGTGCCAGCAGCTTAGTTCCGCGGGGGGGGGAAGAGACCCAGTACTTC

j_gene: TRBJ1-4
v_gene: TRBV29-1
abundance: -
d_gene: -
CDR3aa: CSVMTGEEKLFF
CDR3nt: TGCAGCGTCATGACAGGCGAGGAAAAACTGTTTTTT

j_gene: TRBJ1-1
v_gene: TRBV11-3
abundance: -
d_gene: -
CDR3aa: CASSLDRLSTEAFF
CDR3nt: TGTGCCAGCAGCTTAGACCGTTTGTCCACTGAAGCTTTCTTT

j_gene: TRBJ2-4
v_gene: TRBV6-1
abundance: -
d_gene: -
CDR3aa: CASSDFPGGLTKNIQYF
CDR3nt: TGTGCCAGCAGTGATTTCCCCGGCGGGCTGACCAAAAACATTCAGTACTTC

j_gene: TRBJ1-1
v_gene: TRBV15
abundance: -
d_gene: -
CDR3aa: CATSRDLGGGLEAFF
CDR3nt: TGTGCCACCAGCAGGGACCTAGGGGGGGGCCTTGAAGCTTTCTTT

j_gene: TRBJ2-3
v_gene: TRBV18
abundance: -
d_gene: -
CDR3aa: CASAHGTQTDTQYF
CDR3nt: TGTGCCAGCGCACACGGCACACAGACAGATACGCAGTATTTT

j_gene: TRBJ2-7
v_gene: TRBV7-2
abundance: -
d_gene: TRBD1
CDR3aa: CASSSTGQGGYEQYF
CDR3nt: TGTGCCAGCAGCTCGACAGGACAGGGAGGATACGAGCAGTACTTC

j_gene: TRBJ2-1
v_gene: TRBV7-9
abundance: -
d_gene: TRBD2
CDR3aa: CASSLARVAGEREQFF
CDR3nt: TGTGCCAGCAGCTTAGCGCGGGTAGCGGGGGAGAGGGAGCAGTTCTTC

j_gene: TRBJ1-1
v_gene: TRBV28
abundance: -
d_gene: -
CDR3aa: CASSLGEAGIREAFF
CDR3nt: TGTGCCAGCAGTTTAGGGGAGGCGGGAATCAGGGAAGCTTTCTTT

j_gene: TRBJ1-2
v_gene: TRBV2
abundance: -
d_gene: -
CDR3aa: CARTGLRNYGYTF
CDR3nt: TGTGCCAGAACGGGACTCCGTAACTATGGCTACACCTTC

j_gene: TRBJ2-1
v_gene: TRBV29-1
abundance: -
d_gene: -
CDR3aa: CSVEADNEQFF
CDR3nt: TGCAGCGTTGAAGCGGACAATGAGCAGTTCTTC

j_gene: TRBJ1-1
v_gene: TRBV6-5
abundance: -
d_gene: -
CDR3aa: CASSSGIISEAFF
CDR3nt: TGTGCCAGCAGTTCAGGGATAATATCTGAAGCTTTCTTT

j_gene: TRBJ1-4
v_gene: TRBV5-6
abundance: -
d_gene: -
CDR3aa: CASSLRTADEKLFF
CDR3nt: TGTGCCAGCAGCTTGCGGACAGCAGATGAAAAACTGTTTTTT

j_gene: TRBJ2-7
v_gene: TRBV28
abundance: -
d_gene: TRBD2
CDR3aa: CASRGLAGVSEQYF
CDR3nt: TGTGCCAGCAGGGGACTAGCGGGAGTTTCTGAGCAGTACTTC

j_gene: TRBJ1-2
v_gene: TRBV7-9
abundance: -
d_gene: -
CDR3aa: CASSLVQTIYTF
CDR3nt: TGTGCCAGCAGCTTAGTACAGACAATCTACACCTTC

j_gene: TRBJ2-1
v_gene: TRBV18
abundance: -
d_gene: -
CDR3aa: CASSPSTYNEQFF
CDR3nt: TGTGCCAGCTCACCATCCACCTACAATGAGCAGTTCTTC

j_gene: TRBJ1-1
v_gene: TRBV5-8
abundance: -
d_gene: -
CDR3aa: CASSPGQSGDTEAFF
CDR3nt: TGTGCCAGCAGCCCCGGACAGAGCGGAGACACTGAAGCTTTCTTT